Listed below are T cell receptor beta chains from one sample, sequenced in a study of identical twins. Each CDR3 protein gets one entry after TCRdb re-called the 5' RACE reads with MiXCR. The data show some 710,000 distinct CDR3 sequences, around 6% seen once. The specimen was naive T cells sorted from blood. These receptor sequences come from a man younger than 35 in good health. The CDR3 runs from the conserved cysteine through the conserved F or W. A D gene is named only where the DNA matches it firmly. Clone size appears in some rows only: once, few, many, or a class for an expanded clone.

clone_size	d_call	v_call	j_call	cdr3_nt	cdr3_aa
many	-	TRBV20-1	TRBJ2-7	TGCAGTGCTAGTGCTCTAGCTACCCCCTACGAGCAGTACTTC	CSASALATPYEQYF
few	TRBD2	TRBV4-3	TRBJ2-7	TGCGCCAGCAGCCAAGATAGCAGCGGGAGAGGCGAGCAGTACTTC	CASSQDSSGRGEQYF
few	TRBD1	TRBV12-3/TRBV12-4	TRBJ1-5	TGTGCCAGCAGTTATCCCGGGACAGGGAAGCCCCAGCATTTT	CASSYPGTGKPQHF
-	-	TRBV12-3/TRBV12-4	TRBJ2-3	TGTGCCAGCAGTTCCCAGGACAGAAAATACACAGATGCGCAGTATTTT	CASSSQDRKYTDAQYF
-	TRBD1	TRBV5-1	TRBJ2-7	TGCGCCAGCAGGTCCGGGACAGGTCGACTTAGCTCCTACGAGCAGTACTTC	CASRSGTGRLSSYEQYF
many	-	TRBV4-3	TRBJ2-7	TGCGCCAGCAGCCCGGACAGACCCTCCTACGAGCAGTACTTC	CASSPDRPSYEQYF
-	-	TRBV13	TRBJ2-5	TGTGCCAGCAGCCCAATCCCAGGCTTCCAAGAGACCCAGTACTTC	CASSPIPGFQETQYF
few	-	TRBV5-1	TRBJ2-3	TGCGCCAGCAGCTTGGGATCCCGAGCAGCAGATACGCAGTATTTT	CASSLGSRAADTQYF
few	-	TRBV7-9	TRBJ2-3	TGTGCCAGCCTCCGCGGGAGCACAGATACGCAGTATTTT	CASLRGSTDTQYF
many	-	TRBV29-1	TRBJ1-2	TGCAGCGTAAAGGTGGGCATCTATGGCTACACCTTC	CSVKVGIYGYTF
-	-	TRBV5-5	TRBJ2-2	TGTGCCAGCAGCTTGGCAGCCAGGGGGGTCCACACCGGGGAGCTGTTTTTT	CASSLAARGVHTGELFF
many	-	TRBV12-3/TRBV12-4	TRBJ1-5	TGTGCCAGCAGTTTAACCCAGCCCCAGCATTTT	CASSLTQPQHF
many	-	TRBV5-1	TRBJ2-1	TGCGCCAGCAGCGCGGACTCTTACTACAATGAGCAGTTCTTC	CASSADSYYNEQFF
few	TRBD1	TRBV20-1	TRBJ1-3	TGCAGTGCTGTCGGACAGGGAGGAGGAAACACCATATATTTT	CSAVGQGGGNTIYF
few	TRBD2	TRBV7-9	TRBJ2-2	TGTGCCACCAAAAGCGGGGCCGGGGAGCTGTTTTTT	CATKSGAGELFF
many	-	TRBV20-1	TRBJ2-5	TGCAGTGCTAAAGAGACCCAGTACTTC	CSAKETQYF
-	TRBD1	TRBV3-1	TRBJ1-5	TGTGCCAGCAGCTTCCGACAGGGAGATCAGCCCCAGCATTTT	CASSFRQGDQPQHF
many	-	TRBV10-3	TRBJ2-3	TGTGCCATCAGTGCCCCCGACAATCCCCATACGCAGTATTTT	CAISAPDNPHTQYF
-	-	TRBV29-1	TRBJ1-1	TGCAGCGTTGAATTAGGGGAAGGAGGCACTGAAGCTTTCTTT	CSVELGEGGTEAFF
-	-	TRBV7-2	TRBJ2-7	TGTGCCAGCAGCCTCCCTGGCGAGCAGTACTTC	CASSLPGEQYF
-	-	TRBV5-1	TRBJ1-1	TGCGCCAGCAGCAAACAGGTAGACACTGAAGCTTTCTTT	CASSKQVDTEAFF
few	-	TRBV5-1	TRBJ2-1	TGCGCCAGCAGCTTAACGGCCACCGATTACAATGAGCAGTTCTTC	CASSLTATDYNEQFF
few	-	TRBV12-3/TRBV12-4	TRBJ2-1	TGTGCCAGCAGTTTAATTTCGGGATATGAGCAGTTCTTC	CASSLISGYEQFF
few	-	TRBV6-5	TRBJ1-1	TGTGCCAGCAGTTACTCGAGGATCCGGGGCCCGGGGAACACTGAAGCTTTCTTT	CASSYSRIRGPGNTEAFF
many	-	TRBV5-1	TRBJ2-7	TGCGCCAGCAGCTTGAACTTGGACTGGATCTACGAGCAGTACTTC	CASSLNLDWIYEQYF
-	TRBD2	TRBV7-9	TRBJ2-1	TGTGCCAGCAGCTTAGTTGCGGGAGGCCCCCTCAATGAGCAGTTCTTC	CASSLVAGGPLNEQFF
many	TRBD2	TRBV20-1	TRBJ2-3	TGCAGTGCTAGAGACCCCAGACCGGGACTAGCGGGAGATACGCAGTATTTT	CSARDPRPGLAGDTQYF
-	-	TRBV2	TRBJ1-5	TGTGCCAGCAGTGAAGAACAGGGACTTCAGCCCCAGCATTTT	CASSEEQGLQPQHF
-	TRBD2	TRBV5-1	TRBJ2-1	TGCGCCAGCAGCGAAGCGGGAGTCAGGCATGAGCAGTTCTTC	CASSEAGVRHEQFF
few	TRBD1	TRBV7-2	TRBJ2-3	TGTGCCAGCAGCTCGACCAGAGGGGGCTTCACAGATACGCAGTATTTT	CASSSTRGGFTDTQYF
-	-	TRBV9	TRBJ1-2	TGTGCCAGCAGCGTAGAAACAGCTTTGCTTAACTATGGCTACACCTTC	CASSVETALLNYGYTF
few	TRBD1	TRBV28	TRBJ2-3	TGTGCCAGCAGCTCGGACAGGAACCCCACAGATACGCAGTATTTT	CASSSDRNPTDTQYF
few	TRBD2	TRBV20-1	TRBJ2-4	TGCAGTGCTAGAGAGGGACTAGCGGGTATAGCCAAAAACATTCAGTACTTC	CSAREGLAGIAKNIQYF
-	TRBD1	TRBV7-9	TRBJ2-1	TGTGCCAGCAGCGTGGGACAGGGGGCGCCTCTCTACAATGAGCAGTTCTTC	CASSVGQGAPLYNEQFF
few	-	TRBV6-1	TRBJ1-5	TGTGCCAGCAGGATGACAGATAGCAATCAGCCCCAGCATTTT	CASRMTDSNQPQHF
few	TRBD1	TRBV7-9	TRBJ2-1	TGTGCCAGCAGCCCGACCGGGACAGACAAAGGCAATGAGCAGTTCTTC	CASSPTGTDKGNEQFF
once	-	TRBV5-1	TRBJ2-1	TGCGCCAGCAGCTTGGCCCGAAAGGGGGAGCAGTTCTTC	CASSLARKGEQFF
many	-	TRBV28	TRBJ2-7	TGTGCCAGCAGTAACCCCGCAGGGGCAATTTACGAGCAGTACTTC	CASSNPAGAIYEQYF
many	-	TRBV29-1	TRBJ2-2	TGCAGTGCCTTGGAGGGGGCTCGTCCCGGGGAGCTGTTTTTT	CSALEGARPGELFF
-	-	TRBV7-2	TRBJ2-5	TGTGCCACCAGCTTAGGAGTCGGGGAGACCCAGTACTTC	CATSLGVGETQYF
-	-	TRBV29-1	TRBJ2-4	TGCAGCGTTGAACCCCGGCTCAACAAAAACATTCAGTACTTC	CSVEPRLNKNIQYF
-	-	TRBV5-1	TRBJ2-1	TGCGCCAGCAGCTTACAGGAGTTCTACAATGAGCAGTTCTTC	CASSLQEFYNEQFF
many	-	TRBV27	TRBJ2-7	TGTGCCAGCAGTTTATTGTTGGGCAGGGGCTACGAGCAGTACTTC	CASSLLLGRGYEQYF
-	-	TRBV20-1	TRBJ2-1	TGCAGTGCCGGGGGCGGGGACAATGAGCAGTTCTTC	CSAGGGDNEQFF
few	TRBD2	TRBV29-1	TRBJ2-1	TGCAGCGTTGAAAGCGGGAGCTCCTACAATGAGCAGTTCTTC	CSVESGSSYNEQFF
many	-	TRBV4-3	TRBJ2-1	TGCGCCAGCAGCCAAGAGTCCGATATCGGACATGAGCAGTTCTTC	CASSQESDIGHEQFF
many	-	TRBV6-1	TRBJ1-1	TGTGCCAGCAGTGGGACAGAAGGGAGGATTAACACTGAAGCTTTCTTT	CASSGTEGRINTEAFF
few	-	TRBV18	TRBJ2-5	TGTGCCAGCTCACCGAGGGTCCTAGAGACCCAGTACTTC	CASSPRVLETQYF
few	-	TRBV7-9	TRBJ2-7	TGTGCCAGCAGCTTACGGGTCTTCGAGCAGTACTTC	CASSLRVFEQYF
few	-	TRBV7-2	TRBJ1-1	TGTGCCAGCACCAACCCCGGGGTGGGCGTTGAAGCTTTCTTT	CASTNPGVGVEAFF
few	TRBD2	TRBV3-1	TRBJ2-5	TGTGCCAGCAGCCAAGCGACTAGCGGGCGAGAGACCCAGTACTTC	CASSQATSGRETQYF
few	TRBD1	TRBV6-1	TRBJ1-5	TGTGCCAGCAGTCAGGGGGGAGACAGGGCGAGCAATCAGCCCCAGCATTTT	CASSQGGDRASNQPQHF
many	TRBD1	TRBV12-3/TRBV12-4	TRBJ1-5	TGTGCCAGCCGGGACAGTGAGTATAGCAATCAGCCCCAGCATTTT	CASRDSEYSNQPQHF
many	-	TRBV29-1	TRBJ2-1	TGCAGCGTTGTCAGGTCTAATGAGCAGTTCTTC	CSVVRSNEQFF
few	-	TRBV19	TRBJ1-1	TGTGCCAGTACGTGGGGGGCGGGGGTGGACACTGAAGCTTTCTTT	CASTWGAGVDTEAFF
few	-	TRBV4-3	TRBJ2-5	TGCGCCAGCAGCCAAGATTCGGGCGGTGTGGAGACCCAGTACTTC	CASSQDSGGVETQYF
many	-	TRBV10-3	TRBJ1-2	TGTGCCATCAGTGATGCGAAAAACTATGGCTACACCTTC	CAISDAKNYGYTF
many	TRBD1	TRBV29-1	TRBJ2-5	TGCAGCGTTGAAGATCTTAAGCTTAGAGGGACAGCACCCCAAGAGACCCAGTACTTC	CSVEDLKLRGTAPQETQYF
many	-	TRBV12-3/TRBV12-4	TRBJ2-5	TGTGCCAGCAGCCCCGGACTAGAGACCCAGTACTTC	CASSPGLETQYF